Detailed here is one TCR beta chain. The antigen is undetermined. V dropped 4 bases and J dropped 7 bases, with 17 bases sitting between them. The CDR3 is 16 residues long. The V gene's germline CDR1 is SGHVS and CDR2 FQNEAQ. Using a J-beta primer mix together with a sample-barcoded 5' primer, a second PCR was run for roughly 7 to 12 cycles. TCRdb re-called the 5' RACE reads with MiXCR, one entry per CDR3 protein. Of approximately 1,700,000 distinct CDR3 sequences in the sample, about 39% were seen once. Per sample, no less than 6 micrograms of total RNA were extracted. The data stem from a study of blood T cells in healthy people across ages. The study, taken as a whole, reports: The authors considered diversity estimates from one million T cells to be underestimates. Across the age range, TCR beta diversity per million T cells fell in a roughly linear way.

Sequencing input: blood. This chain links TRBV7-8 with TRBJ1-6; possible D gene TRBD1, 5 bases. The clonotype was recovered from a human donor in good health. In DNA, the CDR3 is TGTGCCAGCAGCTCGTCCAGGGTTCTTTTCAATTCACCCCTCCACTTT. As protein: CASSSSRVLFNSPLHF.